The clone carrying this TCR beta chain appeared many times. The antigen is unknown. The CDR3 is 13 residues long. Per the germline V gene, CDR1 is SGDLS and CDR2 is YYNGEE. V shed 0 bases and J shed 6 bases, with 8 bases lying between them. UMIs and a universal primer site were added when TCR cDNA was made by 5'RACE template switching. In TCRdb, the 5' RACE reads were re-called with MiXCR into one record per CDR3 protein. The table has 620,000 or so distinct CDR3 sequences, approximately 13% seen once. This sample is drawn from a study of T cells after yellow fever vaccination. Study-wide findings and caveats: Across the CD4 and CD8 compartments, a small share of clonotypes was present in both. Though weaker, the secondary response peaked faster, on day 5 versus 15. Reappearance after the booster was observed for most primary-vaccination clones (roughly 97% CD4, just over 85% CD8).

This receptor was identified in a man aged 25 to 40 who received the YFV17D yellow fever vaccine. The input for sequencing was PBMCs, taken on the day of the yellow fever booster vaccination. The chain recombines TRBV9 with TRBJ2-3; D ambiguous. The DNA for the CDR3 is TGTGCCAGCAGCGTAGAAACGGGCGATACGCAGTATTTT. Its protein product is CASSVETGDTQYF. Looking up the rest from reference TRBV9 and TRBJ2-3 gives the full variable domain: DSGVTQTPKHLITATGQRVTLRCSPRSGDLSVYWYQQSLDQGLQFLIQYYNGEERAKGNILERFSAQQFPDLHSELNLSSLELGDSALYFCASSVETGDTQYFGPGTRLTVL.